This passage covers 9 T cell receptor beta chains from one sample sequenced in a study of T cells in Graves' hyperthyroidism and ophthalmopathy (dated by TCRdb to 2018 to 2020). Library construction relied on multiplex PCR. Sequencing was carried out with an Illumina HiSeq 2000. The TCR beta CDR3 regions were amplified from RNA transcripts. The first round of RT-PCR for the TCR CDR3 was performed with the HTBI primer set and the Qiagen OneStep RT-PCR kit. TCRdb handled the public reads itself, with Q25 trimming in fastp and clone calling in MiXCR, and kept productive beta chains. CDR3 protein sequences are deduplicated, and each keeps its most common genes and DNA. A total of over 700,000 distinct CDR3 sequences appear in this sample, roughly 40% of them only once. The leading ten clones occupy 7.5% to 9.5% of the sample. The sequenced material came from blood. The receptors shown here come from a man aged 18 to 29 with Graves' hyperthyroidism.

This clonotype appeared a single time. The junction departs from the called germline gene at one end, perhaps through a read error. V and J are TRBV7-2 and TRBJ2-7, with D tentatively TRBD1 (8 bases). CDR3 length: 16 residues. Germline lookup yields CDR1 SGHTA and CDR2 FQGNSA. CDR3 sequence reads: CASSQFYTGGVDEQYF. CDR3 DNA sequence: TGCGCCAGCAGCCAGTTTTACACAGGGGGGGTAGACGAGCAGTACTTC.

This clonotype was detected only a few times. The chain combines TRBV12-3 or TRBV12-4 with TRBJ2-5; 8 positions match TRBD1. This CDR3 comprises 13 residues. The trim removed 5 bases at V and 9 bases at J, leaving 8 bases unmatched. CDR3 sequence: CASSLDRGRAQYF. The CDR3 coding sequence is TGTGCCAGCAGTCTTGACAGGGGCAGGGCCCAGTACTTC.

This clonotype was picked up many times. The rearrangement uses TRBV7-8 and TRBJ2-7; D possibly matches TRBD1 or TRBD2 (5 bases each). V was shortened by 5 bases and J by 6 bases, with 20 bases between the two germline ends. The CDR3 sequence is 15 residues long. CDR1 is SGHVS and CDR2 is FQNEAQ in the germline V gene. The CDR3 DNA reads TGTGCCAGCAGCGTCACGGGACGCTTAACCTCCGAGCAGTACTTC. Protein: CASSVTGRLTSEQYF.

This chain links TRBV25-1 with TRBJ2-3; tentatively, D is TRBD1 (5 bases). CDR1 MGHDK and CDR2 SYGVNS come from the germline V gene. Trimming removed 6 bases from V and 0 bases from J, with 16 bases in between. The CDR3 runs 16 residues. CDR3 in amino acids: CASSLNAGSSTDTQYF. CDR3 bases: TGTGCCAGCAGCTTAAACGCAGGGTCAAGCACAGATACGCAGTATTTT.

This sequence joins TRBV7-9 and TRBJ2-7; D possibly corresponds to TRBD2 (5 bases). Per germline, CDR1 SEHNR and CDR2 FQNEAQ (reference sequence). The CDR3 has 12 residues. V shed 5 bases and J shed 6 bases, with 11 bases lying between them. CDR3 region: CASSQVASEQYF. As DNA, the CDR3 is TGTGCCAGCAGCCAAGTAGCGAGCGAGCAGTACTTC.

The chain recombines TRBV9 with TRBJ2-3; D possibly corresponds to TRBD1 (6 bases). The V end was cut by 4 bases, the J end by 2 bases, with 8 bases between. CDR1 is SGDLS and CDR2 is YYNGEE in the germline V gene. There are 13 residues in the CDR3. The CDR3 is CASSRDTTDTQYF. The CDR3 bases are TGTGCCAGCAGCCGGGACACCACAGATACGCAGTATTTT.

This clonotype was counted between two and nine times. CDR3 nucleotides: TGTGCCAGCAACCTCCGGGACAGGGGTCATTCACCCCTCCACTTT. It translates to CASNLRDRGHSPLHF. This chain links TRBV7-2 with TRBJ1-6, with 10 bases that match TRBD1. Per germline, CDR1 SGHTA and CDR2 FQGNSA. This CDR3 has 15 amino acids. V was clipped by 7 bases and J by 8 bases; unmatched bases: 8.

The chain carries TRBV20-1 and TRBJ2-5, with 8 bases identical to TRBD2. The J segment lost 3 bases and the V segment lost 6 bases, leaving 9 bases of the junction unmatched. The CDR3 is 14 amino acids. CDR1 is DFQATT, CDR2 SNEGSKA, per germline (reference sequence). CDR3 loop: CSAHSGTGEETQYF. The CDR3 DNA reads TGCAGTGCCCATAGCGGGACGGGGGAAGAGACCCAGTACTTC.

In regard to this clonotype: A much larger clone lies a single base off, so this may be a read error. In DNA form, the CDR3 reads TGCAGTGTTACCCTAAGGGGGGCCGCAATTAGCAATCAGCCCCAGCATTTT. Its translation is CSVTLRGAAISNQPQHF. This rearrangement joins TRBV20-1 to TRBJ1-5; a weak D match, TRBD1 (6 bases). The length of the CDR3 is 17 residues. V was pared by 7 bases and J by 0 bases, with 22 bases between. Germline CDR1 is DFQATT and CDR2 is SNEGSKA (reference sequence).